These 19 T cell receptor beta chains were all obtained from the same sample, sequenced in a study of cytomegalovirus exposure and HLA in healthy donors. Primers: 60 Vbeta forward and 13 Jbeta reverse. Clones were read by immunoSEQ multiplex PCR, and TCRdb kept only the in-frame ones, dropping some. The sample contains 110,000 to 150,000 clones, about three quarters of which appear only once. The sample consisted of PBMCs. Receptor source: a woman aged 40 to 55 in good health and CMV-seronegative.

This clone was detected only a few times. The J gene is TRBJ1-1, the V gene TRBV5-4, with 7 bases that match TRBD1. Germline assignment: CDR1 SGHNT and CDR2 YYREEE (reference sequence). The CDR3 covers 14 residues. J was trimmed by 4 bases and V by 4 bases; bases with no gene match: 7. CDR3: CASSLTGYGTEAFF. CDR3 sequence (DNA): TGTGCCAGCAGCCTGACAGGGTATGGCACTGAAGCTTTCTTT.

Note on this clone: The junction shows a germline mismatch at one end, possibly a read error. The V gene is TRBV5-6, the J gene TRBJ1-1, with TRBD1 matching over 9 bases. This CDR3 is 16 amino acids long. Germline loops: CDR1 SGHDT, CDR2 YYEEEE. CDR3 sequence (DNA): TGTGCCAGCAGTTTGGGGACAGGGCAAATGAACACTGAAGCTTTCTTT. It encodes CASSLGTGQMNTEAFF.

V and J are TRBV4-1 and TRBJ2-3, with no clear D. Between the trimmed V and J ends, which lost 3 bases and 6 bases, there was a span of 13 bases. The CDR3 is 14 amino acids. Per germline, CDR1 MGHRA and CDR2 YSYEKL. CDR3 sequence: CASSQPTLRDTQYF. The CDR3, as DNA: TGCGCCAGCAGCCAGCCCACCCTACGGGATACGCAGTATTTT.

The chain recombines TRBV28 with TRBJ2-5; D unclear. Germline V gene data show CDR1 as MDHEN and CDR2 as SYDVKM. CDR3 size: 13 residues. The V end was cut by 6 bases, the J end by 5 bases, with 13 bases between. The CDR3, as DNA: TGTGCCAGCAGAACATCGGGTGGGGAGACCCAGTACTTC. Its protein is CASRTSGGETQYF.

This clone showed up just a few times. This chain joins TRBV5-8 and TRBJ2-3, with 10 bases that match TRBD2. In germline, CDR1 is SGHTS, CDR2 YDEGEE. With 5 bases clipped from V and 14 bases from J, the junction kept 8 bases outside the gene matches. The CDR3 totals 12 residues. In DNA, the CDR3 is TGTGCCAGCAGTAGCGGGGGGCCAAACCCGTATTTT. As protein: CASSSGGPNPYF.

This clone was seen a few times. The CDR3 here is CASSYSPRGSHTEAFF. CDR3 coding DNA: TGTGCCAGCAGTTACTCGCCCAGGGGGTCCCACACTGAAGCTTTCTTT. The rearrangement uses TRBV6-5 and TRBJ1-1; 7 positions match TRBD1. Losses at the gene ends were 0 bases for V and 3 bases for J; bases not matched to a gene: 7. Germline assignment: CDR1 MNHEY and CDR2 SVGAGI. The CDR3 contains 16 residues.

The chain couples TRBV6-5 to TRBJ1-1, with D perhaps TRBD1 (5 bases). The V gene's germline CDR1 is MNHEY and CDR2 SVGAGI. The ends were cut back, 0 bases at V and 4 bases at J, with 12 bases in the middle. The CDR3 loop spans 15 amino acids. The CDR3 sequence: CASSYSGVMGTEAFF. The CDR3 DNA sequence: TGTGCCAGCAGTTACTCAGGGGTTATGGGCACTGAAGCTTTCTTT.

The genes are TRBV6-6 and TRBJ2-2; the D is unclear. Germline V gene sequence: CDR1 MNHNY, CDR2 SVGAGI (reference sequence). This CDR3 is built from 15 residues. Trimming removed 2 bases at V and 3 bases at J, with 10 bases between. The CDR3 region has the DNA TGTGCCAGCAGTTACCTTGGCAGCGACACCGGGGAGCTGTTTTTT. Translation gives CASSYLGSDTGELFF.

The rearrangement joins TRBV11-2 to TRBJ1-3, with TRBD1 as a possible D gene (6 bases). The V and J ends lost 5 bases and 0 bases respectively, with 14 bases between them. Germline CDR1 and CDR2: SGHAT and FQNNGV. This CDR3 has 16 amino acids. CDR3 in amino acids: CASSTLQGLSGNTIYF. In nucleotides, the CDR3 is TGTGCCAGCAGCACATTACAGGGCCTCTCTGGAAACACCATATATTTT.

This chain joins TRBV7-9 and TRBJ1-1; possible D gene TRBD1, 5 bases. This CDR3 spans 15 amino acids. CDR1 and CDR2 from the germline V gene are SEHNR and FQNEAQ (reference sequence). V gave up 2 bases and J gave up 7 bases, with 17 bases separating them. This CDR3 reads CASSLLSSAGLEAFF. The CDR3 coding sequence is TGTGCCAGCAGCTTACTCAGTTCGGCAGGGCTTGAAGCTTTCTTT.

The CDR3 DNA sequence: TGTGCCAGCAGCCCCGGACAGGGTTTGGGCAATCAGCCCCAGCATTTT. Translation: CASSPGQGLGNQPQHF. The genes are TRBV7-6 and TRBJ1-5; 8 nucleotides align to TRBD1. The CDR3 consists of 16 residues. The germline gives CDR1 SGHVS, CDR2 FNYEAQ. V was pared by 5 bases and J by 2 bases, with 8 bases of the junction left unmatched.

The chain links TRBV11-2 to TRBJ2-5, with D unresolved. V shed 3 bases and J shed 2 bases, with 7 bases lying between them. Germline V CDR1 and CDR2: SGHAT, FQNNGV. The CDR3 sequence is 13 residues long. The CDR3 reads CASSLLYQETQYF. The CDR3 nucleotides read TGTGCCAGCAGCTTGCTATATCAAGAGACCCAGTACTTC.

The chain joins TRBV11-2 to TRBJ2-5; TRBD1 matches 7 bases. V gave up 5 bases and J gave up 3 bases; unmatched junction bases: 9. CDR1 is SGHAT, CDR2 FQNNGV, per germline. The CDR3 extends over 15 amino acids. The CDR3 sequence: CASSPRTGAEETQYF. The CDR3 bases are TGTGCCAGCAGCCCTCGTACAGGGGCCGAAGAGACCCAGTACTTC.

The CDR3 DNA follows: TGTGCCACCCAGGGGGGCTATGGCTACACCTTC. Protein sequence: CATQGGYGYTF. The rearrangement uses TRBV2 and TRBJ1-2; 7 nucleotides match TRBD1. The CDR3 runs to 11 residues. Germline V gene sequence: CDR1 SNHLY, CDR2 FYNNEI. V was clipped by 10 bases and J by 4 bases; unmatched bases: 3.

CDR3: CATSPSRPLYGYTF. The CDR3 nucleotides are TGTGCCACCAGCCCCTCCAGGCCCCTCTATGGCTACACCTTC. The chain recombines TRBV15 with TRBJ1-2; D remains ambiguous. Trimming shortened V by 5 bases and J by 4 bases, and 14 bases separated the two germline ends. The CDR3 sequence is 14 residues long. In germline, CDR1 is LNHNV, CDR2 YYDKDF (reference sequence).

The chain has TRBV5-6 and TRBJ1-2, with D possibly matching TRBD1 (5 bases). This CDR3 comprises 13 residues. CDR1 and CDR2 (germline): SGHDT, YYEEEE. Trimming took off 4 bases at V and 7 bases at J, with 14 bases between the two ends. CDR3 DNA: TGTGCCAGCAGCCCAGACAGAGGCATTGGCTACACCTTC. This translates into CASSPDRGIGYTF.

This clone was counted only a few times. The CDR3, as DNA: TGCGCCAGCAGCCAAGATTTGACACCAGGTCGCGAGCAGTACGTC. Translation gives CASSQDLTPGREQYV. The V and J genes are TRBV4-1 and TRBJ2-7; no clear D. With 0 bases removed from V and 6 bases from J, the gap between germline ends came to 15 bases. CDR1 and CDR2 (germline): MGHRA, YSYEKL. This CDR3 comprises 15 residues.

The chain employs TRBV19 and TRBJ2-1; TRBD2 matches 13 bases. CDR1 is LNHDA and CDR2 is SQIVND in the germline V gene (reference sequence). The CDR3 extends over 14 amino acids. The trim removed 10 bases at V and 7 bases at J, leaving 7 bases unmatched. As DNA, the CDR3 is TGTGCCACCGGGACTAGCGGGGTCTCTAATGAGCAGTTCTTC. It is translated as CATGTSGVSNEQFF.

The chain has TRBV9 and TRBJ1-3; TRBD1 is a possible D gene (6 bases). Trimming left V 2 bases short and J 4 bases short, with 19 bases between. CDR3 size: 17 residues. The germline gives CDR1 SGDLS, CDR2 YYNGEE. CDR3 region: CASSVNRDGLVGNTIYF. Here the CDR3 DNA reads TGTGCCAGCAGCGTTAACAGGGACGGCCTCGTGGGAAACACCATATATTTT.